The next 32 T cell receptor beta chains were all read from a single sample in a study of spatial heterogeneity in lung cancer. TCRdb used MiXCR to reprocess the 5' RACE reads, holding one entry per CDR3 protein. The repertoire has some 85,000 distinct CDR3 sequences, approximately 20% of them found once; the top ten carry about 6.8%. Time point described: sample taken at primary tumor resection. Material for sequencing was whole RNA from tumor, nontumor lung or frozen PBMC, left unsorted. Sequences were derived from PBMCs, sampled at surgery. The receptors here all came from a male donor with early-stage non-small cell lung cancer.

This clonotype was seen repeatedly, ten times or more. This sequence joins TRBV9 and TRBJ1-2; tentatively, D is TRBD1 (5 bases). CDR1 is SGDLS and CDR2 is YYNGEE in the germline V gene. Trimming left V 0 bases short and J 1 base short, with 10 bases between. CDR3 size: 15 residues. CDR3 nucleotide sequence: TGTGCCAGCAGCGTAGATAAGGGGTATAACTATGGCTACACCTTC. The encoded protein is CASSVDKGYNYGYTF.

The chain recombines TRBV5-1 with TRBJ2-3; 12 bases fit TRBD1. The CDR3 covers 15 residues. Germline-derived CDR1 and CDR2 are SGHRS and YFSETQ. V shed 4 bases and J 6 bases; nucleotides not matched to a gene: 6. The CDR3 sequence is CASSLGQGAGDTQYF. CDR3 DNA sequence: TGCGCCAGCAGCCTGGGACAGGGGGCAGGTGATACGCAGTATTTT.

The rearrangement links TRBV6-2 or TRBV6-3 to TRBJ2-5, with 12 bases identical to TRBD1. The CDR3 runs to 15 residues. V gave up 6 bases and J gave up 4 bases; unmatched junction bases: 6. Germline V gives CDR1 MNHEY, CDR2 SVGEGT. Here the CDR3 reads CASRTGQGASETQYF. CDR3 DNA: TGTGCCAGCAGAACGGGACAGGGGGCATCAGAGACCCAGTACTTC.

In this sample, this clonotype is medium-sized. The chain is built from TRBV7-3 and TRBJ1-2, with TRBD1 matching over 7 bases. In germline, CDR1 is SGHTA, CDR2 FQGTGA. The CDR3 runs to 15 residues. Trimming at V came to 5 bases and at J to 3 bases, leaving 9 bases not matched to a gene. The CDR3 loop reads CASSLHQGGDYGYTF. The CDR3 bases are TGTGCCAGCAGCCTCCATCAAGGGGGCGACTATGGCTACACCTTC.

This clonotype was counted between two and nine times. DNA for the CDR3: TGTGCCAGCAGTGCTACAGGGGGAGGGAGCGGCTACACCTTC. Encoded protein: CASSATGGGSGYTF. The chain employs TRBV2 and TRBJ1-2; 8 bases line up with TRBD1. J gave up 8 bases and V 4 bases, and 9 bases lay outside the gene matches. The CDR3 has 14 residues. CDR1 and CDR2 (germline): SNHLY, FYNNEI.

This clonotype was recorded many times. The CDR3: CASSGTATNEKLFF. The CDR3 nucleotides are TGCGCCAGCAGTGGGACAGCAACTAATGAAAAACTGTTTTTT. V and J are TRBV5-1 and TRBJ1-4; the match to TRBD1 covers 7 bases. CDR1 is SGHRS, CDR2 YFSETQ, per germline. The CDR3 length is 14 residues. V dropped 5 bases and J dropped 0; count of bases not matched to a gene: 1.

The chain is built from TRBV28 and TRBJ1-2; tentative D call: TRBD1 (5 bases). V was shortened by 7 bases and J by 4 bases, with 10 bases between the two germline ends. This CDR3 is 12 amino acids long. CDR1 MDHEN and CDR2 SYDVKM come from the germline V gene. CDR3 coding DNA: TGTGCCAGCACCCCCGACAGCTATGGCTACACCTTC. Translated, it gives CASTPDSYGYTF.

This clonotype was found many times. This sequence joins TRBV11-2 and TRBJ2-1; no reliable D call. The CDR3 has 13 residues. CDR1 and CDR2 (germline): SGHAT, FQNNGV. V was cut by 5 bases and J by 6 bases, with 11 bases left in between. CDR3 bases: TGTGCCAGCAGCCTTAATCAACGCAATGAGCAGTTCTTC. Protein product: CASSLNQRNEQFF.

The chain has TRBV20-1 and TRBJ2-3; 10 nucleotides agree with TRBD1. The CDR3 sequence is 13 residues long. V shed 6 bases, J shed 5 bases, and the junction held 5 bases outside the gene matches. CDR1 is DFQATT and CDR2 is SNEGSKA in the germline V gene (reference sequence). The CDR3 sequence is CSANRDRGDTQYF. The CDR3 DNA follows: TGCAGTGCCAACCGGGACAGGGGAGATACGCAGTATTTT.

The CDR3 loop is CASNRGLSTDTQYF. The DNA for the CDR3 is TGTGCCAGCAATAGGGGGCTTAGCACAGATACGCAGTATTTT. V gene TRBV11-2 combines with J gene TRBJ2-3; TRBD1 matches 7 bases. Germline trimming cut 7 bases from V and 0 bases from J; bases unmatched to any gene: 4. Germline V gene data show CDR1 as SGHAT and CDR2 as FQNNGV. This CDR3 is built from 14 residues. The whole variable domain, remainder taken from reference TRBV11-2 and TRBJ2-3, is EAGVAQSPRYKIIEKRQSVAFWCNPISGHATLYWYQQILGQGPKLLIQFQNNGVVDDSQLPKDRFSAERLKGVDSTLKIQPAKLEDSAVYLCASNRGLSTDTQYFGPGTRLTVL.

This chain joins TRBV20-1 and TRBJ2-3, with 7 bases identical to TRBD2. This CDR3 comprises 15 residues. Germline V gene lookup returns CDR1 DFQATT and CDR2 SNEGSKA (reference sequence). V trimming: 1 base; J trimming: 5 bases; junction bases outside the gene matches: 9. The CDR3, as DNA: TGCAGTGCTAGAGTAGGCGGCGGGGGTGGAGATACGCAGTATTTT. Its protein product is CSARVGGGGGDTQYF.

This clonotype was counted many times. The chain couples TRBV5-1 to TRBJ2-1, with 7 bases matching TRBD1. Germline V gene data show CDR1 as SGHRS and CDR2 as YFSETQ. After removal of 4 bases from V and 10 bases from J, the junction contained 14 bases not matched to a gene. This CDR3 has 15 amino acids. This CDR3 is CASSRLGTDPLEQFF. The CDR3 DNA sequence: TGCGCCAGCAGCCGGTTAGGGACAGACCCTCTGGAGCAGTTCTTC.

Points on this clonotype: A much larger clone lies a single base off, so this may be a read error. The chain employs TRBV9 and TRBJ2-6; D uncertain. The CDR3 is made up of 14 amino acids. From germline, CDR1 is SGDLS and CDR2 YYNGEE. The germline V and J ends were trimmed by 2 bases and 0 bases, with 3 bases remaining between them. The CDR3 spells CASSVSSGANVLTF. In DNA, the CDR3 is TGTGCCAGCAGCGTTAGCTCTGGGGCCAACGTCCTGACTTTC.

This clonotype was counted between two and nine times. The chain has TRBV5-1 and TRBJ2-3; D is undetermined. V was shortened by 1 base and J by 5 bases, with 8 bases between the two germline ends. CDR1 is SGHRS and CDR2 is YFSETQ in the germline V gene. CDR3 size: 13 residues. For the CDR3, the DNA is TGCGCCAGCAGCTTGTTTATGGAAGATACGCAGTATTTT. Translating it yields CASSLFMEDTQYF.

This clonotype was detected ten times or more. The chain recombines TRBV7-8 with TRBJ2-1; D is ambiguous. Per germline, CDR1 SGHVS and CDR2 FQNEAQ. This CDR3 has 16 amino acids. Trimming removed 5 bases from V and 6 bases from J, with 20 bases in between. CDR3 residues: CASSPRQPGHLNEQFF. CDR3 in DNA: TGTGCCAGCAGCCCCCGGCAACCTGGTCACCTCAATGAGCAGTTCTTC.

V is TRBV20-1 and J is TRBJ2-2; a weak D match, TRBD1 (5 bases). There are 12 residues in the CDR3. Germline CDR1 reads DFQATT; CDR2 reads SNEGSKA (reference sequence). CDR3 DNA: TGCAGCTCCCAGGGGAACACCGGGGAGCTGTTTTTT. Translated, it gives CSSQGNTGELFF.

This chain links TRBV4-3 with TRBJ1-2; TRBD1 aligns across 7 bases. V lost 1 base to trimming and J lost 9 bases; unmatched junction nucleotides: 11. CDR1 and CDR2 (germline): LGHNA, YSLEER. The CDR3 covers 15 residues. Written as DNA, the CDR3 is TGCGCCAGCAGCCAAGGGTCCTTAAGGGGGCAGAGCTACACCTTC. Its translation is CASSQGSLRGQSYTF.

The chain employs TRBV28 and TRBJ2-7, with 7 nucleotides matching TRBD1. The germline gives CDR1 MDHEN, CDR2 SYDVKM. J gave up 2 bases and V 6 bases, and 13 bases lay outside the gene matches. The CDR3 runs 16 residues. The CDR3 loop is CASRSEGQINPYEQYF. The CDR3 bases are TGTGCCAGCAGATCCGAGGGACAGATAAACCCCTACGAGCAGTACTTC. The complete variable domain, with remaining parts taken from reference TRBV28 and TRBJ2-7, reads DVKVTQSSRYLVKRTGEKVFLECVQDMDHENMFWYRQDPGLGLRLIYFSYDVKMKEKGDIPEGYSVSREKKERFSLILESASTNQTSMYLCASRSEGQINPYEQYFGPGTRLTVT.

This sequence joins TRBV29-1 and TRBJ2-7, with 7 bases aligning to TRBD1. The V gene end was trimmed by 5 bases and the J gene end by 4 bases; junction bases not matched to a gene: 2. The CDR3 runs 11 residues. Germline assignment: CDR1 SQVTM and CDR2 ANQGSEA. CDR3 protein: CSVSDRYEQYF. CDR3 nucleotide sequence: TGCAGCGTTTCGGACAGGTACGAGCAGTACTTC.

This clonotype was detected only a few times. V usage is TRBV30 and J usage is TRBJ1-1; a possible D gene is TRBD1 (5 bases). Germline V gives CDR1 GTSNPN, CDR2 SVGIG (reference sequence). V was cut by 8 bases and J by 4 bases, with 20 bases left in between. The CDR3 is 14 amino acids. The CDR3 sequence: CAGGLRGVRTEAFF. In DNA form, the CDR3 reads TGTGCCGGAGGATTGAGGGGCGTTCGCACTGAAGCTTTCTTT.

This clonotype was seen only a few times. V usage is TRBV6-4 and J usage is TRBJ2-1; a weak D match, TRBD1 (7 bases). Germline values: CDR1 MRHNA, CDR2 SNTAGT. V lost 2 bases, J lost 6 bases, and 20 bases lay in between. The CDR3 spans 17 residues. This CDR3 is CASSDALTGRDFNEQFF. The CDR3 nucleotides are TGTGCCAGCAGTGACGCCCTGACAGGGCGGGACTTCAATGAGCAGTTCTTC.

The chain's CDR3 is CASSRQDSNQPQHF. The CDR3 region has the DNA TGTGCCAGCAGCAGACAGGATAGCAATCAGCCCCAGCATTTT. The rearrangement links TRBV27 to TRBJ1-5; TRBD1 might be the D (6 bases). Trimming pared 6 bases from V and 0 bases from J, leaving 9 bases between. The CDR3 is made up of 14 amino acids. Germline V gene sequence: CDR1 MNHEY, CDR2 SMNVEV (reference sequence).

The V gene is TRBV5-4, the J gene TRBJ2-3; 11 bases are a match to TRBD2. Germline V gives CDR1 SGHNT, CDR2 YYREEE (reference sequence). V shed 4 bases, J shed 4 bases, and the junction held 5 bases outside the gene matches. The CDR3 covers 15 residues. This CDR3 reads CASSPRTSGPDTQYF. The DNA of the CDR3 is TGTGCCAGCAGCCCCCGGACTAGCGGGCCAGATACGCAGTATTTT.

This clonotype has ten or more counts. CDR3: CASSYSYRAIEAFF. The CDR3 bases are TGTGCCAGCAGTTACTCCTACAGGGCGATTGAAGCTTTCTTT. The chain has TRBV6-5 and TRBJ1-1; possibly TRBD1 for D (6 bases). Looked up from germline, CDR1 is MNHEY and CDR2 is SVGAGI. Trimming took 0 bases from V and 7 from J, leaving 12 bases between them. The CDR3 contains 14 residues.

This clonotype was seen a few times. The chain couples TRBV5-1 to TRBJ2-7, with D perhaps TRBD1 (6 bases). The CDR3 runs 13 residues. V gave up 0 bases and J gave up 4 bases, with 8 bases separating them. Germline CDR1 reads SGHRS; CDR2 reads YFSETQ. The CDR3 here is CASSLVGQYEQYF. The CDR3 region has the DNA TGCGCCAGCAGCTTGGTGGGACAATACGAGCAGTACTTC.

This clonotype turned up a few times. The chain uses TRBV9 and TRBJ1-2; the match to TRBD1 covers 7 bases. CDR3 length equals 14 residues. V shed 0 bases and J 7 bases; nucleotides not matched to a gene: 6. Germline assignment: CDR1 SGDLS and CDR2 YYNGEE. Written as DNA, the CDR3 is TGTGCCAGCAGCGTAGCGGCACAGGGGAGTGGCTACACCTTC. Translated, it gives CASSVAAQGSGYTF.

Of note for this clonotype: A read error may produce the germline difference seen at one junction end. This chain connects TRBV6-1 to TRBJ1-3; maybe TRBD1 (5 bases). This CDR3 has 15 amino acids. From germline, CDR1 is MNHNS and CDR2 SASEGT. The chain's CDR3 is CAGSKDISSGNTIYF. CDR3 sequence (DNA): TGTGCCGGCAGTAAGGACATCAGCTCTGGAAACACCATATATTTT.

This clonotype showed up just a few times. The rearrangement joins TRBV27 to TRBJ2-7; TRBD2 agrees at 8 bases. Germline lookup yields CDR1 MNHEY and CDR2 SMNVEV (reference sequence). The junction had 9 bases not matched to a gene; V was cut back by 8 bases and J by 6 bases. CDR3 length equals 13 residues. For the CDR3, the DNA is TGTGCCAGCGGGGCTAGCGGGTTCTCCGAGCAGTACTTC. Its protein product is CASGASGFSEQYF.

This clonotype was detected only a few times. The chain links TRBV5-6 to TRBJ2-3, with TRBD2 matching over 11 bases. CDR1 is SGHDT, CDR2 YYEEEE, per germline. CDR3 length equals 16 residues. V lost 2 bases to trimming and J lost 3 bases; unmatched junction nucleotides: 5. Here the CDR3 reads CASSLLAGGPTDTQYF. The CDR3 nucleotides are TGTGCCAGCAGCTTATTAGCGGGGGGGCCTACAGATACGCAGTATTTT.

J is TRBJ2-1 and V is TRBV4-2, with D possibly being TRBD2 (5 bases). The V gene lost 6 bases and the J gene lost 8 bases, with 14 bases spanning the gap. Germline V gene data show CDR1 as LGHNA and CDR2 as YNFKEQ. CDR3 length: 13 residues. Here the CDR3 reads CASRGSGWDEQFF. For the CDR3, the DNA is TGTGCCAGCAGGGGTTCGGGGTGGGATGAGCAGTTCTTC.

This clonotype has at least ten counts. The V and J genes are TRBV28 and TRBJ2-6; D is perhaps TRBD1 or TRBD2 (5 bases each). The germline V gene encodes CDR1 MDHEN and CDR2 SYDVKM. CDR3 length: 15 residues. Between the trimmed V and J ends, which lost 2 bases and 2 bases, there was a span of 7 bases. The CDR3 nucleotides read TGTGCCAGCAGTTTAGAGGGGCCTGGGGCCAACGTCCTGACTTTC. Translation gives CASSLEGPGANVLTF.

The rearrangement links TRBV27 to TRBJ2-3; D call uncertain. Germline CDR1 is MNHEY and CDR2 is SMNVEV (reference sequence). This CDR3 comprises 13 residues. The V end lost 6 bases, the J end lost 0 bases, and 7 bases lay between the germline ends. CDR3 sequence reads: CASRGDSTDTQYF. CDR3 nucleotides: TGTGCCAGCAGAGGCGATAGCACAGATACGCAGTATTTT.